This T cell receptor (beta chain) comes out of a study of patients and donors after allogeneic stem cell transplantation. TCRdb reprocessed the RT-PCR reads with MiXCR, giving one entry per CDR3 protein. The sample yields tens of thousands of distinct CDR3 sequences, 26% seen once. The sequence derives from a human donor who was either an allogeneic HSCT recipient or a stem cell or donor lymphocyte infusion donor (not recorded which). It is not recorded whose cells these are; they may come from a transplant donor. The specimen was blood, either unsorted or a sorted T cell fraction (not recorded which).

This chain's CDR3 is CASSLNGARTEAFF. CDR3 nucleotide sequence: TGTGCCAGCAGTTTAAATGGGGCGCGGACTGAAGCTTTCTTT. The rearrangement uses TRBV27 and TRBJ1-1, with D tentatively TRBD1 (5 bases). Germline V gene data show CDR1 as MNHEY and CDR2 as SMNVEV (reference sequence). V lost 2 bases and J 5 bases, leaving 12 bases between the germline ends. The CDR3 is 14 residues long.